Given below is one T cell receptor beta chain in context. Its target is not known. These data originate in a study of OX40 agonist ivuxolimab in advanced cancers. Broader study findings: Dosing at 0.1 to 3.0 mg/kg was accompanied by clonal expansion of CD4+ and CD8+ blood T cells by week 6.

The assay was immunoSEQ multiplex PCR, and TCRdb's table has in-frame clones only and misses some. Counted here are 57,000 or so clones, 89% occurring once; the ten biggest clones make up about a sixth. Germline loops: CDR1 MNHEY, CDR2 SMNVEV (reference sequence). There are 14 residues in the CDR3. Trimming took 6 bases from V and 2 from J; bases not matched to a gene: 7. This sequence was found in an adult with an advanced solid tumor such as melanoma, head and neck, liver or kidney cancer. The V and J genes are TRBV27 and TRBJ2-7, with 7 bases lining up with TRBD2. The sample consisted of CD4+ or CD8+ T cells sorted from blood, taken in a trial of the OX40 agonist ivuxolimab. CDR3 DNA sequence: TGTGCCAGCAGAGCTAGCGGAGCTCCCTACGAGCAGTACTTC. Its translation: CASRASGAPYEQYF.